This T cell receptor beta chain was captured by sequencing in a study of memory CD4+ T cells and cytomegalovirus serostatus. Broader study findings: CD4+ memory repertoires contained about two fifths of the roughly 150 reported CMV TCRbeta sequences. Suggested: most of the CMV-linked TCR signature lies in CD4+ memory cells.

The germline V and J ends were trimmed by 10 bases and 7 bases, with 17 bases remaining between them. The CDR3 spans 13 residues. The germline CDR1 and CDR2 sequences are ENHRY and SYGVKD. Single viable CD3+CD4+CD8-CD45RO+ cells were sorted as the memory CD4+ T cells. Total CD4+ T cells were enriched by CD4 positive selection. Clones were read by immunoSEQ multiplex PCR, and TCRdb kept only the in-frame ones, dropping some. The sample records tens of thousands of clones, about 75% being singletons. This clone was counted only a few times. Its antigen is undetermined. The rearrangement links TRBV10-3 to TRBJ1-5, with a weak D call TRBD1 (6 bases). What was sequenced was memory CD4+ T cells from blood. This clonotype originated in an adult in good health and CMV-seropositive. The CDR3 bases are TGTGCCACCACCCGACAGGTCCAACAGCCCCAGCATTTT. Translation gives CATTRQVQQPQHF.